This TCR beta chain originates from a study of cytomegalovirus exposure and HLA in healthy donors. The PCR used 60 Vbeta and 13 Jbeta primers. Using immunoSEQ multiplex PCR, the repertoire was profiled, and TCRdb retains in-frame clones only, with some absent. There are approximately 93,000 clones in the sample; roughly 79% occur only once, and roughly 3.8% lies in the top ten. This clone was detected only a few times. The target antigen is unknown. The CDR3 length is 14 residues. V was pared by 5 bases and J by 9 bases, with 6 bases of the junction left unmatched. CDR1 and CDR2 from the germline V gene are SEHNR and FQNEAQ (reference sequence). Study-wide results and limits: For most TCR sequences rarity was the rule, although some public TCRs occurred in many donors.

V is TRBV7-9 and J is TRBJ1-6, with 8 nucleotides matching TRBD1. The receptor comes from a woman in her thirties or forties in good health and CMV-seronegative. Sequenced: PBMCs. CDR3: CASSNTGGGSPLHF. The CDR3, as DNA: TGTGCCAGCAGCAACACAGGGGGTGGTTCACCCCTCCACTTT.